This T cell receptor (beta chain) was obtained from a study of STAT5B mutations in CD4+ large granular lymphocyte leukemia. Assay used: immunoSEQ multiplex PCR; TCRdb lists only in-frame clones, some missing. The table lists around 32,000 clones, 78% of them singletons. Study-level findings and limits: Compared with healthy controls (2/35), patient top clones favored TRBV06 (8/27).

Of note for this clone: Its antigen is unknown.

Germline CDR1 LNHDA, CDR2 SQIVND (reference sequence). The CDR3 runs to 17 residues. Trimming took 3 bases from V and 2 from J; bases not matched to a gene: 10. This receptor was obtained from a human donor in good health. Sequencing was carried out using CD4+ T cells from blood buffy coats. V gene TRBV19 combines with J gene TRBJ1-5; 7 positions match TRBD1. The CDR3 spells CASSIKYGDSGNQPQHF. The CDR3 DNA reads TGTGCCAGTAGTATTAAGTACGGGGACAGTGGCAATCAGCCCCAGCATTTT.